The present T cell receptor beta chain was sequenced within a study of T cell responses to AZD1222 COVID-19 vaccine. Losses at the gene ends were 5 bases for V and 12 bases for J; bases not matched to a gene: 5. The CDR3 loop spans 12 amino acids. The assay was immunoSEQ multiplex PCR, and TCRdb's table has in-frame clones only and misses some. This sample has 85,000 to 100,000 clones, with more than 80% found just once. The sample here was peripheral blood, taken on day 0 of AZD1222 vaccination. V and J are TRBV12-3 or TRBV12-4 and TRBJ2-1, with 9 bases identical to TRBD1. This sequence was found in an adult in good health. The CDR3 sequence: CASSRMDRGQFF. The CDR3 coding sequence is TGTGCCAGCAGTCGTATGGACAGGGGGCAGTTCTTC.